One T cell receptor beta chain is described in this entry. Measured with immunoSEQ multiplex PCR; TCRdb has only the in-frame clones, and not every one. This sample has about 110,000 clones; 55% to 75% occur once, and the top ten carry 1.5% to 2%. This entry is derived from a study of blood T cell repertoires in COVID-19. Overall study: Samples came from the United States, Italy and Spain, spanning acute and convalescent COVID-19. T cells, B-cell-depleted T cells, or PBMCs provided the cDNA or gDNA that served as material.

The CDR3 length is 18 residues. Trimming cost V 5 bases and J 0 bases; bases outside gene matches: 10. The germline V gene has CDR1 SGHRS and CDR2 YFSETQ. This sequence joins TRBV5-1 and TRBJ2-6; 8 nucleotides agree with TRBD2. The clonotype originates from a woman aged 40 to 50 with acute or convalescent COVID-19. The specimen was peripheral blood. The CDR3: CASSAQGLGFSGANVLTF. The DNA for the CDR3 is TGCGCCAGCAGTGCCCAGGGACTAGGTTTCTCTGGGGCCAACGTCCTGACTTTC.